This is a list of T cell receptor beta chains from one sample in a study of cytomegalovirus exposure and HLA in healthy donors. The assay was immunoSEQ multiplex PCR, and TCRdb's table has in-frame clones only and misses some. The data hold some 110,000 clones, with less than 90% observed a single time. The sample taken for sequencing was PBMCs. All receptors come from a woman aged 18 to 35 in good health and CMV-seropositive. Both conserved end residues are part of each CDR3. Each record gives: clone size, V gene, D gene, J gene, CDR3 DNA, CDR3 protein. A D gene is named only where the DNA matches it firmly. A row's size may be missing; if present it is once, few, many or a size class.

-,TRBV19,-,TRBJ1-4,TGTGCCAGTAGCACCCGACAGGCCGCAACTAATGAAAAACTGTTTTTT,CASSTRQAATNEKLFF
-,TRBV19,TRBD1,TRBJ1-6,TGTGCCAGTAGTACTGGACAGGCCCCTGGGTCACCCCTCCACTTT,CASSTGQAPGSPLHF
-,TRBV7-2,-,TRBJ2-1,TGTGCCAGCAGCTTAGCCGGACTGACCTCCTACAATGAGCAGTTCTTC,CASSLAGLTSYNEQFF
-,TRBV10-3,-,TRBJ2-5,TGTGCCATCAGTGAGCGGGGATTAGAGACCCAGTACTTC,CAISERGLETQYF
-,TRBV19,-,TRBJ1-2,TGTGCCAGTAGAAAACTCCAGGGGACTAACTATGGCTACACCTTC,CASRKLQGTNYGYTF
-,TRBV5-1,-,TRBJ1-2,TGCGCCAGCAGCTTGGAACCTACTAACTATGGCTACACCTTC,CASSLEPTNYGYTF
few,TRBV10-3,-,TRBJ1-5,TGTGCCATCAGTGCAGGAGGGGGCAATCAGCCCCAGCATTTT,CAISAGGGNQPQHF
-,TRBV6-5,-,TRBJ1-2,TGTGCCAGCAGTCTACCAGGGATAGGCTACACCTTC,CASSLPGIGYTF
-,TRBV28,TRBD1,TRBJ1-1,TGTGCCAGCAGTCCAGGGGGGACTGAAGCTTTCTTT,CASSPGGTEAFF
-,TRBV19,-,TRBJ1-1,TGTGCCAGTAGTATCCCAGCGTCTAGGGGTCCAGGGCACACTGAAGCTTTCTTT,CASSIPASRGPGHTEAFF
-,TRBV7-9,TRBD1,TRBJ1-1,TGTGCCAGCAGCTTAGGAGGGACAGGGGGCACTGAAGCTTTCTTT,CASSLGGTGGTEAFF
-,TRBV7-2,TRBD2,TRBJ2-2,TGTGCCAGCAGCTTTTACCTAGCGGGGGGGCGGGACGGGGAGCTGTTTTTT,CASSFYLAGGRDGELFF
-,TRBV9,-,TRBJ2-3,TGTGCCAGCAGCCGATCCGGGACAAGCACAGATACGCAGTATTTT,CASSRSGTSTDTQYF
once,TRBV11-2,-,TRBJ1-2,TGTGCCAGCTCATTAGACAGTGTAAACTATGGCTACACCTTC,CASSLDSVNYGYTF
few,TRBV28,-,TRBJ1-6,TGTGCCAGCAGGAGGACAGCCGCGGCCCCACCCCTCCACTTT,CASRRTAAAPPLHF
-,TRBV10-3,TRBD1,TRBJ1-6,TGTGCCATCAGTGGGACAGGGGGCGCGGGTTCACCCCTCCACTTT,CAISGTGGAGSPLHF